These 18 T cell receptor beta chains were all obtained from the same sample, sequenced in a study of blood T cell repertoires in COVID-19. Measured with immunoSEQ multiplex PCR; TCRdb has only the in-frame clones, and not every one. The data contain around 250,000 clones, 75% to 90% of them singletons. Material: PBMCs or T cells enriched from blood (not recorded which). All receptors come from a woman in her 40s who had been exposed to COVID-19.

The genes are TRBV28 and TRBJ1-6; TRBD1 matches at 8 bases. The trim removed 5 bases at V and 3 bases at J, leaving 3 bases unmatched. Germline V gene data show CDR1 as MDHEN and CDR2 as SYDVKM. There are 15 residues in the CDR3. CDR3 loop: CASSTGQGYNSPLHF. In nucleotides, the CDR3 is TGTGCCAGCAGTACCGGACAGGGCTATAATTCACCCCTCCACTTT. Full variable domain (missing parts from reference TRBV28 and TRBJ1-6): DVKVTQSSRYLVKRTGEKVFLECVQDMDHENMFWYRQDPGLGLRLIYFSYDVKMKEKGDIPEGYSVSREKKERFSLILESASTNQTSMYLCASSTGQGYNSPLHFGNGTRLTVT.

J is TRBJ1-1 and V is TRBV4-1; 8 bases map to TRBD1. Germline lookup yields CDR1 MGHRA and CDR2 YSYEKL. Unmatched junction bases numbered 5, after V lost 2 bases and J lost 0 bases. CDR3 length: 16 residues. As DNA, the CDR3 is TGCGCCAGCAGCCAAAAGGACAGGGACATGAACACTGAAGCTTTCTTT. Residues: CASSQKDRDMNTEAFF.

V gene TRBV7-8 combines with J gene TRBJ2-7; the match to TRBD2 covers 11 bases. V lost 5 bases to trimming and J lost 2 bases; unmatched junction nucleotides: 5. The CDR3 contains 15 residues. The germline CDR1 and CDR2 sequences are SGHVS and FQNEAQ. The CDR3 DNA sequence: TGTGCCAGCAGCCCCGGGACTAGCGGACCCTACGAGCAGTACGTC. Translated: CASSPGTSGPYEQYV.

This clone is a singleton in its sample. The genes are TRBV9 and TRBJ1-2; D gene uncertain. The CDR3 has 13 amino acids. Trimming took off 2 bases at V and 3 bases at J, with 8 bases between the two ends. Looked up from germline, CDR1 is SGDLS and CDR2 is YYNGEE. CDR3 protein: CASSVFSDYGYTF. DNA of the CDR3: TGTGCCAGCAGCGTTTTTTCCGACTATGGCTACACCTTC.

Written as DNA, the CDR3 is TGTGCCAGCACCCCTGCATTAGGCACAGATACGCAGTATTTT. Its protein is CASTPALGTDTQYF. V gene TRBV7-2 combines with J gene TRBJ2-3, with no clear D. This CDR3 has 14 residues. Germline CDR1 and CDR2: SGHTA and FQGNSA. Deletions cut 7 bases from V and 1 base from J, with 12 bases between. Variable domain in full (rest from reference TRBV7-2 and TRBJ2-3): GAGVSQSPSNKVTEKGKDVELRCDPISGHTALYWYRQSLGQGLEFLIYFQGNSAPDKSGLPSDRFSAERTGGSVSTLTIQRTQQEDSAVYLCASTPALGTDTQYFGPGTRLTVL.

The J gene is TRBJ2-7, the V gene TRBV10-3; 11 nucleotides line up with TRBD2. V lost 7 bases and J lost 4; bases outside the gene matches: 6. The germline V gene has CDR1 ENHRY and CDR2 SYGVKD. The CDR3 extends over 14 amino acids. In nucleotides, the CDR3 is TGTGCCATCAACTCCGGGACTAGCGGATACGAGCAGTACTTC. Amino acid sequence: CAINSGTSGYEQYF.

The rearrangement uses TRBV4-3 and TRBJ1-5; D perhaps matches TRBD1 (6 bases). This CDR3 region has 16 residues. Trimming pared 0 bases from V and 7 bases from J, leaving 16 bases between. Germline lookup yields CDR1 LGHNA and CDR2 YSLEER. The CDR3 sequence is CASSQDHTGRVQPQHF. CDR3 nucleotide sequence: TGCGCCAGCAGCCAAGATCATACAGGGCGGGTACAGCCCCAGCATTTT.

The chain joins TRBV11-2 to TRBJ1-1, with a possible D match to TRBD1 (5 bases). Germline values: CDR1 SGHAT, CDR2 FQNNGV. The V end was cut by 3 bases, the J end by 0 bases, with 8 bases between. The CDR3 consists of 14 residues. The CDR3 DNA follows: TGTGCCAGCAGCTTTCAGGGCATGAACACTGAAGCTTTCTTT. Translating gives CASSFQGMNTEAFF. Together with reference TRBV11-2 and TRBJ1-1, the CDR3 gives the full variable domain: EAGVAQSPRYKIIEKRQSVAFWCNPISGHATLYWYQQILGQGPKLLIQFQNNGVVDDSQLPKDRFSAERLKGVDSTLKIQPAKLEDSAVYLCASSFQGMNTEAFFGQGTRLTVV.

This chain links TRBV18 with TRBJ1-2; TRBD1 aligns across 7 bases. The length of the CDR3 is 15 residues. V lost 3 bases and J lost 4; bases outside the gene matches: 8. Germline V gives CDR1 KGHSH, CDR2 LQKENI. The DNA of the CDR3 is TGTGCCAGCTCACCCCGTGAGGGGGCAAGCTATGGCTACACCTTC. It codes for CASSPREGASYGYTF. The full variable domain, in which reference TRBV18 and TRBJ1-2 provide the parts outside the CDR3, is NAGVMQNPRHLVRRRGQEARLRCSPMKGHSHVYWYRQLPEEGLKFMVYLQKENIIDESGMPKERFSAEFPKEGPSILRIQQVVRGDSAAYFCASSPREGASYGYTFGSGTRLTVV.

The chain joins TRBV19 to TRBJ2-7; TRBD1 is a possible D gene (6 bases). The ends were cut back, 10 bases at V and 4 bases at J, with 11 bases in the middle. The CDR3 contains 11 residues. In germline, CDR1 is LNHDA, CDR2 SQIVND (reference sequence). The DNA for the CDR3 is TGTGCCACCCGTAGGGGGTACGAGCAGTACTTC. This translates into CATRRGYEQYF.

In nucleotides, the CDR3 is TGTGCCAGCAGCCTCTCCACACCAACTGAAGCTTTCTTT. Protein: CASSLSTPTEAFF. The V call is TRBV7-2, the J call TRBJ1-1, with D uncertain. V gave up 5 bases and J gave up 5 bases, with 12 bases separating them. The CDR3 is 13 amino acids. CDR1 SGHTA and CDR2 FQGNSA come from the germline V gene.

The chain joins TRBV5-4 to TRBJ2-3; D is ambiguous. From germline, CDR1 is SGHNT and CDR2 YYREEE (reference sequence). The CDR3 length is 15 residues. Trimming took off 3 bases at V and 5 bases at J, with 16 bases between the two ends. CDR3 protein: CASSSNTQERDTQYF. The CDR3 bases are TGTGCCAGCAGCTCGAACACCCAAGAGCGAGATACGCAGTATTTT.

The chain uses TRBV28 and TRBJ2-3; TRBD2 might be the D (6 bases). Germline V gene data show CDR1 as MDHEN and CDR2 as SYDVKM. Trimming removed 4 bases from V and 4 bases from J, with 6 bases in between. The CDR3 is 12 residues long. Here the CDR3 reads CASSWGADTQYF. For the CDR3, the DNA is TGTGCCAGCAGTTGGGGGGCAGATACGCAGTATTTT.

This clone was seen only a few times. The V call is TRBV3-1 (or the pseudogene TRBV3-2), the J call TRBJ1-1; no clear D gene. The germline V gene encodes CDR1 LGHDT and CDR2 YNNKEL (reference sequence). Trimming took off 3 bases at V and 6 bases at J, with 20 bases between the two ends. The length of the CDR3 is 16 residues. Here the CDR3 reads CASSQGRAGTVAEAFF. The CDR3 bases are TGTGCCAGCAGCCAGGGGAGGGCTGGAACGGTCGCTGAAGCTTTCTTT.

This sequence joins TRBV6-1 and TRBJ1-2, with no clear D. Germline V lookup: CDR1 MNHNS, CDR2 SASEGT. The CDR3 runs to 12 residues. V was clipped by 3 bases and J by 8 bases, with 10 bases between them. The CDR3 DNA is TGTGCCAGCAGTGATCTTCGGTGGGGCTACACCTTC. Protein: CASSDLRWGYTF.

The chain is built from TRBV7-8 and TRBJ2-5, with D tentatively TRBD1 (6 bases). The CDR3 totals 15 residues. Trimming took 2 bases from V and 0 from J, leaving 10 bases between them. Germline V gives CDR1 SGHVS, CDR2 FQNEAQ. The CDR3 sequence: CASSLMGTNQETQYF. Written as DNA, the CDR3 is TGTGCCAGCAGCTTAATGGGGACAAACCAAGAGACCCAGTACTTC. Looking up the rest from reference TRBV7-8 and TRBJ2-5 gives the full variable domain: GAGVSQSPRYKVAKRGQDVALRCDPISGHVSLFWYQQALGQGPEFLTYFQNEAQLDKSGLPSDRFFAERPEGSVSTLKIQRTQQEDSAVYLCASSLMGTNQETQYFGPGTRLLVL.

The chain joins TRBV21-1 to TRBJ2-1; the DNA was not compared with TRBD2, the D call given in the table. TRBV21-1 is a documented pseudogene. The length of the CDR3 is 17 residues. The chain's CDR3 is CASSPEGLAGGGREQFF. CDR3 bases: TGTGCCAGCAGCCCCGAGGGACTAGCGGGAGGGGGCCGTGAGCAGTTCTTC.

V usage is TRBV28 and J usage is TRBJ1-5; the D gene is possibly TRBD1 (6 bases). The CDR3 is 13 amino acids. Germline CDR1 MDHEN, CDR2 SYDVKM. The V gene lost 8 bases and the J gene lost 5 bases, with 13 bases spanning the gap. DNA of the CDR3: TGTGCCAGCCACAGGGAGGGGGATCAGCCCCAGCATTTT. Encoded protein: CASHREGDQPQHF.